This T cell receptor (beta chain) was obtained from a study of T cell responses to AZD1222 COVID-19 vaccine. CDR1 is GTSNPN, CDR2 SVGIG, per germline (reference sequence). J was trimmed by 2 bases and V by 4 bases; bases with no gene match: 6. The CDR3 has 15 amino acids. Here immunoSEQ multiplex PCR was the method, and the copy in TCRdb shows in-frame clones only, minus some. The repertoire holds some 100,000 clones, with about 87% as singletons. The sequenced sample was peripheral blood, obtained on day 0 of AZD1222 vaccination. This sequence originates from an adult in good health. The rearrangement uses TRBV30 and TRBJ2-3, with 10 positions matching TRBD2. The CDR3 is CAWTGLAKNTDTQYF. CDR3 coding DNA: TGTGCCTGGACGGGACTAGCGAAGAACACAGATACGCAGTATTTT.